Included here is one TCR beta chain sequence, with context. The source of the sample is a study of blood T cell repertoires in COVID-19. Across the study: PBMCs, B-cell-depleted T cells, or T cells provided the cDNA or gDNA that made up the material.

The V and J ends lost 5 bases and 2 bases, in that order; junction bases with no gene match: 11. The CDR3 is 17 amino acids. The germline V gene has CDR1 SGHTA and CDR2 FQGNSA. Per the original methods: The assay estimated nucleated cells by amplifying reference gene primers. The data were produced by immunoSEQ multiplex PCR, yet TCRdb's version contains in-frame clones alone and is incomplete. V and J calls and clone size are copied from that table; D and trimming were computed from the DNA. This sample has around 140,000 clones; roughly 84% occur once, and the top ten carry roughly 10%. This sequence originates from a man between 60 and 75 years old with active or convalescent COVID-19. The sample consisted of peripheral blood. J is TRBJ1-5 and V is TRBV7-2; 8 positions match TRBD1. Written as DNA, the CDR3 is TGTGCCAGCAGCCCTCCAGGGGGCAGGGAAGGCAATCAGCCCCAGCATTTT. This gives the protein CASSPPGGREGNQPQHF.